The 10 T cell receptor beta chains below all came from one sample that was sequenced in a study of shared clonotypes between healthy human individuals. Some clones are missing from TCRdb's copy, which holds only in-frame ones; the method was immunoSEQ multiplex PCR. The sample lists about 1.1 million clones, 75% to 80% occurring once. The sequencing sample was made of memory CD4+ T cells from PBMCs. Subset: CD45RA-negative fraction. All receptors derive from a man in his late teens or twenties in good health. Some clones in this sample may be carry-over from other donors' samples.

The chain couples TRBV27 to TRBJ1-5, with 8 bases fitting TRBD1. The trim removed 6 bases at V and 2 bases at J, leaving 6 bases unmatched. CDR3 length: 15 residues. CDR1 is MNHEY and CDR2 is SMNVEV in the germline V gene (reference sequence). This CDR3 is CASRPRGPGNQPQHF. The CDR3 region has the DNA TGTGCCAGCAGGCCCAGGGGGCCCGGCAATCAGCCCCAGCATTTT.

The chain couples TRBV5-1 to TRBJ2-7; D is perhaps TRBD1 (6 bases). Germline V gene data show CDR1 as SGHRS and CDR2 as YFSETQ. Trimming took off 0 bases at V and 5 bases at J, with 12 bases between the two ends. The CDR3 consists of 14 residues. In DNA, the CDR3 is TGCGCCAGCAGCTTGGTAGGGGGAAGCGACGAGCAGTACTTC. Its protein is CASSLVGGSDEQYF.

This chain connects TRBV28 to TRBJ2-3; 9 bases are shared with TRBD2. The CDR3 extends over 17 amino acids. Germline V gene data show CDR1 as MDHEN and CDR2 as SYDVKM. J was trimmed by 4 bases and V by 3 bases; bases with no gene match: 11. CDR3 sequence (DNA): TGTGCCAGCAGTTTTCGGGCGACCGCGGGAGGGCCAGATACGCAGTATTTT. Its protein product is CASSFRATAGGPDTQYF.

V and J are TRBV2 and TRBJ1-5; possible D gene TRBD1, 6 bases. In germline, CDR1 is SNHLY, CDR2 FYNNEI. Deletions cut 8 bases from V and 6 bases from J, with 14 bases between. The CDR3 spans 13 residues. The CDR3 bases are TGTGCCAGCGATCAGGGGCATGGTCAGCCCCAGCATTTT. It yields the protein CASDQGHGQPQHF.

The CDR3 spells CASSLTPASGYTF. CDR3 DNA sequence: TGTGCCAGCAGTTTGACGCCGGCCAGTGGCTACACCTTC. The J gene is TRBJ1-2, the V gene TRBV28, with D hard to call. Germline CDR1 MDHEN, CDR2 SYDVKM. V was cut by 3 bases and J by 7 bases, with 12 bases left in between. CDR3 size: 13 residues.

The chain combines TRBV28 with TRBJ1-2, with D maybe TRBD1 (5 bases). This CDR3 is built from 15 residues. V was pared by 7 bases and J by 4 bases, with 19 bases between. Germline CDR1 MDHEN, CDR2 SYDVKM. The CDR3 spells CASTNAGGSGYGYTF. For the CDR3, the DNA is TGTGCCAGCACCAATGCGGGGGGTTCTGGCTATGGCTACACCTTC.

CDR3 coding DNA: TGTGCCAGCAGCGCGCAGACAGGGAACACTGAAGCTTTCTTT. Translated: CASSAQTGNTEAFF. The rearrangement joins TRBV9 to TRBJ1-1; D is perhaps TRBD1 (6 bases). This CDR3 region has 14 residues. Germline lookup yields CDR1 SGDLS and CDR2 YYNGEE. V lost 3 bases to trimming and J lost 1 base, with 10 bases between them.

This clone is a singleton in its sample. A far larger clone is one base from this, pointing to a likely read error. The sample has other DNA sequences that encode this CDR3 too. The chain links TRBV7-9 to TRBJ2-7; D is undetermined. Germline CDR1 is SEHNR and CDR2 is FQNEAQ (reference sequence). Trimming left V 0 bases short and J 1 base short, with 4 bases between. The CDR3 is made up of 13 amino acids. CDR3 loop: CASSLAGSYEQYF. In DNA, the CDR3 is TGTGCCAGCAGCTTAGCTGGTTCCTACGAGCAGTACTTC.

The chain links TRBV30 to TRBJ1-1; D not resolved. Germline V lookup: CDR1 GTSNPN, CDR2 SVGIG (reference sequence). With 5 bases removed from V and 5 bases from J, the gap between germline ends came to 15 bases. This CDR3 has 13 residues. CDR3 residues: CAWAPLVETEAFF. CDR3 DNA: TGTGCCTGGGCTCCGTTGGTGGAAACTGAAGCTTTCTTT.

The chain links TRBV5-5 to TRBJ2-2, with TRBD2 as a possible D gene (5 bases). Germline V gene data show CDR1 as SGHKS and CDR2 as YYEKEE (reference sequence). There are 15 residues in the CDR3. Trimming pared 0 bases from V and 4 bases from J, leaving 10 bases between. CDR3 coding DNA: TGTGCCAGCAGCTTGGTGGACTGGACCACCGGGGAGCTGTTTTTT. Protein: CASSLVDWTTGELFF. Full variable domain (remainder filled in from reference TRBV5-5 and TRBJ2-2): DAGVTQSPTHLIKTRGQQVTLRCSPISGHKSVSWYQQVLGQGPQFIFQYYEKEERGRGNFPDRFSARQFPNYSSELNVNALLLGDSALYLCASSLVDWTTGELFFGEGSRLTVL.